One sample yielded the 32 T cell receptor beta chains listed below, sequenced in a study of blood T cell repertoires in COVID-19 (dated by TCRdb to the early 2020s). Receptors were amplified or captured by the immunoSEQ multiplex PCR assay. The table was pulled from immuneACCESS by TCRdb, which kept in-frame rearrangements only. Such tables lose some clones; where checked, under half of the loss comes from unresolved V genes, and the rest has no known cause. Here the sample has 150,000 or so clones; about three quarters occur a single time. About 8.4% of the sample comes from the top ten. Material for sequencing was peripheral blood. The receptors stem from a woman between 50 and 59 years old with active or convalescent COVID-19.

The CDR3 DNA reads as TGTGCCAGCAGTTACAACCCGGGACAGGGCCCCCAGCCCCAGCATTTT. Translation: CASSYNPGQGPQPQHF. The V gene is TRBV6-6, the J gene TRBJ1-5; TRBD1 aligns across 9 bases. The V and J ends lost 2 bases and 7 bases, in that order; junction bases with no gene match: 9. Germline CDR1 reads MNHNY; CDR2 reads SVGAGI (reference sequence). The CDR3 is 16 amino acids.

V usage is TRBV7-9 and J usage is TRBJ2-1; D is ambiguous. Looked up from germline, CDR1 is SEHNR and CDR2 is FQNEAQ (reference sequence). CDR3 length: 12 residues. Trimming left V 5 bases short and J 8 bases short, with 10 bases between. The DNA of the CDR3 is TGTGCCAGCAGCCTACGAGGCGATGAGCAGTTCTTC. It translates to CASSLRGDEQFF.

In its sample, this clone was seen a few times. J is TRBJ1-1 and V is TRBV9; the D is unclear. Trimming pared 4 bases from V and 2 bases from J, leaving 12 bases between. The CDR3 contains 14 residues. Germline V CDR1 and CDR2: SGDLS, YYNGEE. CDR3 protein: CASSPHAANTEAFF. Written as DNA, the CDR3 is TGTGCCAGCAGCCCCCATGCGGCCAACACTGAAGCTTTCTTT.

The chain joins TRBV5-4 to TRBJ1-6, with a possible D match to TRBD1 (6 bases). Germline V gene data show CDR1 as SGHNT and CDR2 as YYREEE (reference sequence). This CDR3 has 13 residues. Trimming cost V 4 bases and J 10 bases, with 12 bases left between them. CDR3 region: CASSENRASPLHF. Written as DNA, the CDR3 is TGTGCCAGCAGCGAAAACAGGGCCTCACCCCTCCACTTT.

V usage is TRBV4-2 and J usage is TRBJ1-2, with 7 bases fitting TRBD1. The germline gives CDR1 LGHNA, CDR2 YNFKEQ. CDR3 length: 20 residues. Trimming removed 1 base from V and 4 bases from J; junction bases left unmatched: 21. CDR3 region: CASSQVTGWNDRANLYGYTF. As DNA, the CDR3 is TGTGCCAGCAGCCAAGTAACCGGGTGGAACGACAGGGCCAACCTCTATGGCTACACCTTC.

The chain couples TRBV5-1 to TRBJ1-1, with D possibly matching TRBD1 (5 bases). Trimming removed 0 bases from V and 4 bases from J, with 10 bases in between. The germline V gene encodes CDR1 SGHRS and CDR2 YFSETQ. This CDR3 has 14 amino acids. CDR3 sequence: CASSLVAGSTEAFF. The CDR3 bases are TGCGCCAGCAGCTTGGTGGCAGGGTCCACTGAAGCTTTCTTT.

This clone was observed a handful of times. The V gene is TRBV7-2, the J gene TRBJ2-7; a weak D match, TRBD1 (7 bases). The CDR3 is made up of 16 amino acids. Looked up from germline, CDR1 is SGHTA and CDR2 is FQGNSA. Trimming left V 8 bases short and J 6 bases short, with 26 bases between. The CDR3 protein is CASSPLGGVRGVEQYF. CDR3 DNA sequence: TGTGCCAGCTCCCCCTTAGGCGGGGTCAGGGGGGTCGAGCAGTACTTC.

This chain links TRBV28 with TRBJ1-5; D is possibly TRBD1 (5 bases). CDR1 is MDHEN, CDR2 SYDVKM, per germline. The CDR3 loop spans 16 amino acids. V lost 6 bases and J lost 9, with 24 bases in between. The CDR3 loop is CASSGGMESPEGPQHF. The CDR3, as DNA: TGTGCCAGCAGCGGGGGTATGGAGTCCCCGGAGGGGCCCCAGCATTTT.

The chain links TRBV28 to TRBJ1-4; 7 positions agree with TRBD1. Per germline, CDR1 MDHEN and CDR2 SYDVKM. The CDR3 loop spans 13 amino acids. The V gene end was trimmed by 6 bases and the J gene end by 8 bases; junction bases not matched to a gene: 6. CDR3 sequence: CASRGTVYEKLFF. The CDR3, as DNA: TGTGCCAGCAGGGGGACAGTCTACGAAAAACTGTTTTTT. The variable domain in full, with the rest retrieved from reference TRBV28 and TRBJ1-4, is DVKVTQSSRYLVKRTGEKVFLECVQDMDHENMFWYRQDPGLGLRLIYFSYDVKMKEKGDIPEGYSVSREKKERFSLILESASTNQTSMYLCASRGTVYEKLFFGSGTQLSVL.

The chain links TRBV27 to TRBJ1-1; D might be TRBD1 (6 bases). CDR1 is MNHEY and CDR2 is SMNVEV in the germline V gene (reference sequence). Trimming cost V 5 bases and J 4 bases, with 17 bases left between them. The CDR3 runs to 15 residues. The CDR3 loop is CASSPQGTRVTEAFF. Written as DNA, the CDR3 is TGTGCCAGCAGTCCGCAGGGGACTAGGGTCACTGAAGCTTTCTTT.

Here the CDR3 DNA reads TGTGCCAGTCGACAGCAAGAGACCCAGTACTTC. Protein sequence: CASRQQETQYF. This chain joins TRBV19 and TRBJ2-5, with D perhaps matching TRBD1 (5 bases). Germline V gene sequence: CDR1 LNHDA, CDR2 SQIVND (reference sequence). CDR3 size: 11 residues. Trimming removed 8 bases at V and 2 bases at J, with 6 bases between.

This clone was observed a single time. V is TRBV5-4 and J is TRBJ1-2; D might be TRBD1 (5 bases). Between the trimmed V and J ends, which lost 4 bases and 1 base, there was a span of 8 bases. CDR1 and CDR2 from the germline V gene are SGHNT and YYREEE (reference sequence). The CDR3 consists of 13 residues. CDR3 sequence reads: CASSLDSNYGYTF. Written as DNA, the CDR3 is TGTGCCAGCAGCCTAGACAGTAACTATGGCTACACCTTC. Full variable domain (rest looked up from reference TRBV5-4 and TRBJ1-2): ETGVTQSPTHLIKTRGQQVTLRCSSQSGHNTVSWYQQALGQGPQFIFQYYREEENGRGNFPPRFSGLQFPNYSSELNVNALELDDSALYLCASSLDSNYGYTFGSGTRLTVV.

The rearrangement uses TRBV2 and TRBJ1-2; 7 bases map to TRBD1. Looked up from germline, CDR1 is SNHLY and CDR2 is FYNNEI. The V segment lost 6 bases and the J segment 7 bases; nucleotides outside the gene matches: 8. The CDR3 runs to 13 residues. In nucleotides, the CDR3 is TGTGCCAGCAGAGACGACAGGGTTATTGGCTACACCTTC. Translation: CASRDDRVIGYTF.

The genes are TRBV28 and TRBJ1-1; a possible D gene is TRBD1 (6 bases). Germline V lookup: CDR1 MDHEN, CDR2 SYDVKM. The CDR3 contains 14 residues. The ends were cut back, 2 bases at V and 1 base at J, with 8 bases in the middle. CDR3: CASSLGDKNTEAFF. Written as DNA, the CDR3 is TGTGCCAGCAGTTTAGGGGACAAGAACACTGAAGCTTTCTTT.

V gene TRBV7-3 combines with J gene TRBJ2-3; 10 nucleotides match TRBD2. Germline V gene lookup returns CDR1 SGHTA and CDR2 FQGTGA. The CDR3 runs 16 residues. J gave up 4 bases and V 5 bases, and 9 bases lay outside the gene matches. Here the CDR3 reads CASSPTPGLAPDTQYF. The CDR3, as DNA: TGTGCCAGCAGCCCCACCCCGGGACTAGCGCCAGATACGCAGTATTTT.

This sequence joins TRBV4-1 and TRBJ1-2; 8 nucleotides line up with TRBD1. CDR1 MGHRA and CDR2 YSYEKL come from the germline V gene. The CDR3 has 16 amino acids. J lost 4 bases, V lost 1 base, and 8 bases had no gene match. CDR3 in amino acids: CASSQGLDREVYGYTF. CDR3 nucleotide sequence: TGCGCCAGCAGCCAAGGCTTGGACAGGGAAGTCTATGGCTACACCTTC.

The chain has TRBV9 and TRBJ2-7; a weak D match, TRBD2 (6 bases). Germline-derived CDR1 and CDR2 are SGDLS and YYNGEE. V was trimmed by 0 bases and J by 3 bases, leaving 16 bases between them. CDR3 size: 16 residues. CDR3 protein: CASSVDGNLEGYEQYF. The CDR3 DNA follows: TGTGCCAGCAGCGTAGACGGTAACCTGGAGGGCTACGAGCAGTACTTC.

CDR3 DNA sequence: TGTGCCAGCAGCTCCCGAGCGACAGGGACTGGAAACACCATATATTTT. Its protein is CASSSRATGTGNTIYF. The V and J genes are TRBV7-2 and TRBJ1-3; 7 bases line up with TRBD1. CDR1 SGHTA and CDR2 FQGNSA come from the germline V gene. This CDR3 comprises 16 residues. J was trimmed by 2 bases and V by 4 bases; bases with no gene match: 8.

The rearrangement uses TRBV27 and TRBJ1-1, with TRBD1 as a possible D gene (5 bases). Looked up from germline, CDR1 is MNHEY and CDR2 is SMNVEV (reference sequence). The length of the CDR3 is 15 residues. Trimming removed 1 base from V and 0 bases from J, with 9 bases in between. The CDR3 protein is CASSLWRGLNTEAFF. DNA of the CDR3: TGTGCCAGCAGTTTATGGAGGGGTTTGAACACTGAAGCTTTCTTT.

V and J are TRBV18 and TRBJ2-2; possible D gene TRBD1, 6 bases. Trimming left V 3 bases short and J 2 bases short, with 10 bases between. CDR1 and CDR2 (germline): KGHSH, LQKENI. This CDR3 contains 15 residues. The CDR3 loop is CASSPTQGNTGELFF. In DNA, the CDR3 is TGTGCCAGCTCACCCACACAGGGCAACACCGGGGAGCTGTTTTTT.

The gene calls are TRBV7-3 and TRBJ2-1; D may be TRBD1 (6 bases). CDR1 is SGHTA and CDR2 is FQGTGA in the germline V gene. Trimming took 8 bases from V and 5 from J, leaving 10 bases between them. This CDR3 is 12 amino acids long. CDR3 bases: TGTGCCAGCGGATACAGGGACAATGAGCAGTTCTTC. Protein: CASGYRDNEQFF.

The chain carries TRBV7-9 and TRBJ1-2, with TRBD1 matching 7 bases. Germline assignment: CDR1 SEHNR and CDR2 FQNEAQ (reference sequence). Trimming removed 2 bases from V and 3 bases from J; junction bases left unmatched: 6. CDR3 size: 15 residues. The CDR3 DNA sequence: TGTGCCAGCAGCTTACGGTCTCAGGGGGACTATGGCTACACCTTC. This encodes CASSLRSQGDYGYTF.

The chain is built from TRBV4-3 and TRBJ1-5; 9 nucleotides align to TRBD1. In germline, CDR1 is LGHNA, CDR2 YSLEER. V lost 0 bases to trimming and J lost 2 bases; unmatched junction nucleotides: 11. This CDR3 contains 19 residues. The CDR3 DNA is TGCGCCAGCAGCCAAGATATGGACAGGGGAGGATACGGCAATCAGCCCCAGCATTTT. Amino acid sequence: CASSQDMDRGGYGNQPQHF.

The chain combines TRBV27 with TRBJ2-2; D not certain. Germline assignment: CDR1 MNHEY and CDR2 SMNVEV (reference sequence). CDR3 length equals 15 residues. V was clipped by 2 bases and J by 4 bases, with 11 bases between them. The CDR3 reads CASSLAWSGTGELFF. DNA of the CDR3: TGTGCCAGCAGTTTAGCCTGGTCGGGCACCGGGGAGCTGTTTTTT.

The rearrangement links TRBV11-2 to TRBJ1-2; maybe TRBD1 (5 bases). Trimming shortened V by 1 base and J by 5 bases, and 8 bases separated the two germline ends. CDR3 length: 13 residues. CDR1 and CDR2 from the germline V gene are SGHAT and FQNNGV. In nucleotides, the CDR3 is TGTGCCAGCAGCTTAGGACAGAGTTATGGCTACACCTTC. Translating gives CASSLGQSYGYTF.

This chain connects TRBV4-2 to TRBJ1-6, with D possibly being TRBD1 (5 bases). Germline assignment: CDR1 LGHNA and CDR2 YNFKEQ. Trimming removed 3 bases at V and 8 bases at J, with 11 bases between. The CDR3 is 14 amino acids. The CDR3 loop reads CASSQGGTHSPLHF. The CDR3 DNA sequence: TGTGCCAGCAGCCAGGGGGGTACGCATTCACCCCTCCACTTT.

The chain carries TRBV28 and TRBJ2-1; D is perhaps TRBD2 (6 bases). V shed 7 bases and J shed 5 bases, with 15 bases lying between them. Germline V gene data show CDR1 as MDHEN and CDR2 as SYDVKM. The CDR3 runs to 14 residues. The CDR3 DNA reads TGTGCCAGCACCAGGCCGGGAGCTCACAATGAGCAGTTCTTC. This sequence encodes CASTRPGAHNEQFF.

This chain connects TRBV3-1 (or the pseudogene TRBV3-2) to TRBJ2-1; TRBD2 aligns across 7 bases. Germline CDR1 is LGHDT and CDR2 is YNNKEL (reference sequence). The trim removed 7 bases at V and 10 bases at J, leaving 16 bases unmatched. The CDR3 length is 15 residues. CDR3 DNA sequence: TGTGCCAGCACCGACCTGGGAGGACTAGGGTTCGAGCAGTTCTTC. Its translation: CASTDLGGLGFEQFF.

The chain uses TRBV27 and TRBJ1-1; tentatively, D is TRBD1 (5 bases). V dropped 9 bases and J dropped 1 base, with 30 bases sitting between them. Germline values: CDR1 MNHEY, CDR2 SMNVEV (reference sequence). This CDR3 has 19 residues. CDR3 protein: CARRPGTRTLAEANTEAFF. Written as DNA, the CDR3 is TGTGCCAGGAGACCTGGGACTCGGACCCTGGCTGAGGCGAACACTGAAGCTTTCTTT.

This clone appeared once. The chain carries TRBV6-1 and TRBJ1-2; TRBD1 is a possible D gene (6 bases). Between the trimmed V and J ends, which lost 3 bases and 5 bases, there was a span of 22 bases. The CDR3 spans 17 residues. The germline CDR1 and CDR2 sequences are MNHNS and SASEGT. The CDR3 nucleotides read TGTGCCAGCAGTGAGGCTCAGCGGACAGCGGTAACGTATGGCTACACCTTC. Translating gives CASSEAQRTAVTYGYTF.

This rearrangement joins TRBV28 to TRBJ1-2; 9 nucleotides agree with TRBD1. V lost 6 bases and J lost 6; bases outside the gene matches: 11. This CDR3 is 15 amino acids long. Per germline, CDR1 MDHEN and CDR2 SYDVKM. CDR3 sequence reads: CASRPPGQGGNGYTF. CDR3 nucleotides: TGTGCCAGCAGACCCCCGGGACAGGGAGGAAATGGCTACACCTTC.

The chain recombines TRBV3-1 (or the pseudogene TRBV3-2) with TRBJ1-4, with 9 positions matching TRBD1. Germline CDR1 is LGHDT and CDR2 is YNNKEL (reference sequence). The junction had 10 bases not matched to a gene; V was cut back by 3 bases and J by 11 bases. The CDR3 runs to 15 residues. CDR3 nucleotides: TGTGCCAGCAGCCAGGCAGACAGGGGGAGAGGGAAACTGTTTTTT. It codes for CASSQADRGRGKLFF.